The 24 T cell receptor beta chains below were found in one sample sequenced in a study of blood T cells in healthy people across ages. Then a second PCR, running roughly 7 to 11 cycles, was carried out with a sample-barcoded 5' primer and a J-beta primer mix. TCRdb re-called the 5' RACE reads through MiXCR, storing one row per CDR3 protein. The profile shows around 1,700,000 distinct CDR3 sequences, roughly 30% of them singletons. Sequencing used blood. These receptors originate from a woman under 40 in good health.

This clonotype has only a few counts. CDR3 in DNA: TGCAGCGTTGAACGGGGCCACGAGCAGTACTTC. This encodes CSVERGHEQYF. J is TRBJ2-7 and V is TRBV29-1; D tentatively fits TRBD1 or TRBD2 (5 bases each). The CDR3 sequence is 11 residues long. The V end was cut by 2 bases, the J end by 5 bases, with 7 bases between. Germline V gene data show CDR1 as SQVTM and CDR2 as ANQGSEA.

This clonotype was seen a few times. The chain employs TRBV6-6 and TRBJ2-3, with 8 bases fitting TRBD1. Germline loops: CDR1 MNHNY, CDR2 SVGAGI (reference sequence). Germline trimming cut 6 bases from V and 1 base from J; bases unmatched to any gene: 9. The CDR3 consists of 16 residues. The CDR3: CASRPTTGGGTDTQYF. The CDR3 nucleotides are TGTGCCAGCAGACCTACTACAGGGGGTGGCACAGATACGCAGTATTTT.

In this sample, this clonotype turned up many times. The chain couples TRBV12-3 or TRBV12-4 to TRBJ2-3, with D perhaps matching TRBD2 (6 bases). Trimming left V 5 bases short and J 0 bases short, with 9 bases between. The CDR3 is 14 residues long. The chain's CDR3 is CASSGLASTDTQYF. DNA for the CDR3: TGTGCCAGCAGTGGTCTAGCGAGCACAGATACGCAGTATTTT.

This clonotype has only a few counts. The chain employs TRBV28 and TRBJ1-6, with no clear D. Germline CDR1 MDHEN, CDR2 SYDVKM. V lost 10 bases and J lost 7, with 14 bases in between. This CDR3 has 13 amino acids. CDR3 in DNA: TGTGCCACCGAAGGGCGTAAAAATTCACCCCTCCACTTT. The encoded protein is CATEGRKNSPLHF.

This chain uses TRBV7-6 with TRBJ2-7; D possibly corresponds to TRBD1 (5 bases). The ends were cut back, 4 bases at V and 2 bases at J, with 12 bases in the middle. The CDR3 sequence is 14 residues long. CDR1 and CDR2 from the germline V gene are SGHVS and FNYEAQ. CDR3 DNA: TGTGCCAGCAGCTCGGACACCTATCCCTACGAGCAGTACTTC. This translates into CASSSDTYPYEQYF.

This clonotype has just a few counts. The chain carries TRBV9 and TRBJ1-2, with D hard to call. The CDR3 covers 15 residues. Deletions cut 3 bases from V and 7 bases from J, with 19 bases between. The V gene's germline CDR1 is SGDLS and CDR2 YYNGEE. CDR3 protein: CASSGRDVLPIGYTF. The CDR3 DNA sequence: TGTGCCAGCAGCGGCCGGGATGTGCTCCCGATTGGCTACACCTTC.

Notes on this clonotype: Mismatch with germline at one junction end may stem from a read error. V gene TRBV12-3 or TRBV12-4 combines with J gene TRBJ2-3, with D perhaps TRBD1 (6 bases). There are 15 residues in the CDR3. DNA of the CDR3: TGTGCCAGCAGTCCCCTCAGGAAGGGGGAAGATGCGCAGTATTTT. The encoded protein is CASSPLRKGEDAQYF.

This clonotype was detected only a few times. The V call is TRBV29-1, the J call TRBJ2-5; 9 bases line up with TRBD2. This CDR3 has 15 amino acids. Germline V lookup: CDR1 SQVTM, CDR2 ANQGSEA. V shed 4 bases and J 13 bases; nucleotides not matched to a gene: 19. The DNA of the CDR3 is TGCAGCGTTGCCGAGGCTAGCGGGGCTGATGGGCGCCGGTACTTC. Translating gives CSVAEASGADGRRYF.

The chain employs TRBV5-1 and TRBJ2-7; weak D call: TRBD1 (6 bases). In germline, CDR1 is SGHRS, CDR2 YFSETQ. The CDR3 is 15 residues long. Trimming took 4 bases from V and 2 from J, leaving 16 bases between them. Here the CDR3 DNA reads TGCGCCAGCAGCGACCGGGACAACCACGCCTACGAGCAGTACTTC. This sequence encodes CASSDRDNHAYEQYF.

The rearrangement uses TRBV29-1 and TRBJ1-2; D may be TRBD1 (6 bases). There are 12 residues in the CDR3. The germline V and J ends were trimmed by 4 bases and 7 bases, with 13 bases remaining between them. Germline V gives CDR1 SQVTM, CDR2 ANQGSEA. The chain's CDR3 is CSVGGAGVGYTF. In DNA, the CDR3 is TGCAGCGTTGGAGGCGCAGGGGTTGGCTACACCTTC.

The rearrangement joins TRBV28 to TRBJ2-5; D remains ambiguous. The CDR3 consists of 12 residues. V shed 6 bases and J shed 1 base, with 6 bases lying between them. Germline V gene sequence: CDR1 MDHEN, CDR2 SYDVKM. CDR3 sequence: CASRSAQETQYF. The CDR3, as DNA: TGTGCCAGCAGATCCGCCCAAGAGACCCAGTACTTC.

This clonotype was counted between two and nine times. The junction departs from the called germline gene at one end, perhaps through a read error. This chain uses TRBV6-5 with TRBJ2-4; D possibly uses TRBD1 or TRBD2 (7 bases each). The J call may be incorrect, as the DNA end agrees better with TRBJ2-7. This CDR3 spans 12 amino acids. The V gene's germline CDR1 is MNHEY and CDR2 SVGAGI. CDR3 region: CASGGVRYEQYF. The CDR3 nucleotides are TGCGCCTCAGGGGGGGTAAGATACGAGCAGTACTTC.

The V and J genes are TRBV3-1 and TRBJ2-1; D is tentatively TRBD1 or TRBD2 (5 bases each). This CDR3 has 17 residues. V lost 4 bases to trimming and J lost 0 bases, with 16 bases between them. Looked up from germline, CDR1 is LGHDT and CDR2 is YNNKEL (reference sequence). The CDR3 DNA is TGTGCCAGCAGCCGAGGACTGGGGGAAAGCTCCTACAATGAGCAGTTCTTC. It is translated as CASSRGLGESSYNEQFF.

This chain joins TRBV12-3 or TRBV12-4 and TRBJ2-3, with TRBD2 as a possible D gene (5 bases). The V gene lost 3 bases and the J gene lost 3 bases, with 10 bases spanning the gap. CDR3 length: 14 amino acids. As DNA, the CDR3 is TGTGCCAGCAGTTTGCCTAGCCTTACAGATACGCAGTATTTT. Amino acids: CASSLPSLTDTQYF.

This clonotype was recorded at least ten times. The chain carries TRBV24-1 and TRBJ2-7; D remains unclear. This CDR3 has 13 residues. Trimming pared 5 bases from V and 1 base from J, leaving 8 bases between. Germline CDR1 reads KGHDR; CDR2 reads SFDVKD. The DNA for the CDR3 is TGTGCCACCAGTGGTTCCGTATCCTACGAGCAGTACTTC. Translation gives CATSGSVSYEQYF.

This clonotype was detected ten times or more. The gene calls are TRBV5-1 and TRBJ2-7; 7 nucleotides line up with TRBD1. The V and J ends lost 3 bases and 5 bases, in that order; junction bases with no gene match: 11. The CDR3 runs 15 residues. Germline CDR1 reads SGHRS; CDR2 reads YFSETQ. CDR3 coding DNA: TGCGCCAGCAGCTCCGGACAGGCTTATCCTAACGAGCAGTACTTC. It codes for CASSSGQAYPNEQYF. The complete variable domain, with remaining parts taken from reference TRBV5-1 and TRBJ2-7, reads KAGVTQTPRYLIKTRGQQVTLSCSPISGHRSVSWYQQTPGQGLQFLFEYFSETQRNKGNFPGRFSGRQFSNSRSEMNVSTLELGDSALYLCASSSGQAYPNEQYFGPGTRLTVT.

The V gene is TRBV5-1, the J gene TRBJ2-1, with 7 bases matching TRBD2. The V gene's germline CDR1 is SGHRS and CDR2 YFSETQ. The trim removed 0 bases at V and 0 bases at J, leaving 6 bases unmatched. The CDR3 contains 17 residues. Here the CDR3 reads CASSLATSASSYNEQFF. For the CDR3, the DNA is TGCGCCAGCAGCTTGGCAACTAGCGCTAGCTCCTACAATGAGCAGTTCTTC.

This clonotype was counted only a few times. The rearrangement joins TRBV20-1 to TRBJ1-6; D is undetermined. Trimming left V 0 bases short and J 8 bases short, with 14 bases between. The CDR3 is 15 residues long. Germline CDR1 reads DFQATT; CDR2 reads SNEGSKA (reference sequence). The CDR3 loop is CSARDHGSRDSPLHF. The CDR3 DNA sequence: TGCAGTGCTAGAGATCACGGTTCGCGGGATTCACCCCTCCACTTT.

This clonotype was seen repeatedly, ten times or more. Germline is not matched at one junction end, which may reflect a read error. The rearrangement uses TRBV6-6 and TRBJ1-2, with 8 bases matching TRBD1. The germline CDR1 and CDR2 sequences are MNHNY and SVGAGI (reference sequence). The CDR3 runs 13 residues. The CDR3 nucleotides read TGCGCCAGCAGTTACGGACAGGGAGATGGCTACACCTTC. Its protein is CASSYGQGDGYTF.

The rearrangement joins TRBV5-1 to TRBJ1-2; 11 bases fit TRBD1. CDR3 length equals 12 residues. CDR1 is SGHRS and CDR2 is YFSETQ in the germline V gene. Losses at the gene ends were 3 bases for V and 13 bases for J; bases not matched to a gene: 5. The CDR3 nucleotides read TGCGCCAGCAGCTCATCCGGGACAGGGGGCACCTTC. It specifies CASSSSGTGGTF.

The chain has TRBV7-9 and TRBJ2-6; D is tentatively TRBD1 or TRBD2 (5 bases each). The ends were cut back, 5 bases at V and 0 bases at J, with 14 bases in the middle. CDR3 length: 17 residues. Germline V gives CDR1 SEHNR, CDR2 FQNEAQ (reference sequence). CDR3 amino acids: CASSPGPRGSGANVLTF. In nucleotides, the CDR3 is TGTGCCAGCAGCCCGGGACCCCGGGGCTCTGGGGCCAACGTCCTGACTTTC.

This clonotype was observed a handful of times. The chain is built from TRBV20-1 and TRBJ1-1; D is unclear. The CDR3 extends over 12 amino acids. Deletions cut 0 bases from V and 5 bases from J, with 7 bases between. Germline loops: CDR1 DFQATT, CDR2 SNEGSKA (reference sequence). CDR3 sequence reads: CSARDQVTEAFF. Written as DNA, the CDR3 is TGCAGTGCTAGAGATCAAGTTACTGAAGCTTTCTTT.

This clonotype occurred a few times. The V and J genes are TRBV28 and TRBJ2-7; D possibly corresponds to TRBD1 (6 bases). The CDR3 has 16 amino acids. Germline assignment: CDR1 MDHEN and CDR2 SYDVKM. The V and J ends lost 3 bases and 1 base respectively, with 16 bases between them. The CDR3 region is CASSLITGSISYEQYF. DNA for the CDR3: TGTGCCAGCAGTTTGATCACAGGGTCGATTTCCTACGAGCAGTACTTC.

The chain employs TRBV4-1 and TRBJ1-5; TRBD1 is a possible D gene (6 bases). The germline CDR1 and CDR2 sequences are MGHRA and YSYEKL. Trimming removed 0 bases from V and 8 bases from J, with 11 bases in between. This CDR3 has 14 residues. This CDR3 reads CASSQEGGGEPQHF. The DNA of the CDR3 is TGCGCCAGCAGCCAAGAAGGAGGGGGTGAGCCCCAGCATTTT.